The T cell receptor beta chain described here comes from a study of identical twins. Study findings and constraints: The study found excess low generation probability among twin-shared out-of-frame alpha sequences. Memory repertoires lacked the insertion deficit that abundant cord blood beta clonotypes showed. Zero-insertion analyses might be partly confounded by invariant T cells like MAIT and iNKT.

Germline assignment: CDR1 DFQATT and CDR2 SNEGSKA (reference sequence). The V and J ends lost 5 bases and 6 bases respectively, with 17 bases between them. CDR3 length: 13 amino acids. The cDNA had a unique molecular identifier and a template-switch universal primer site. MiXCR, run by TCRdb on the 5' RACE reads, gives a single entry per CDR3 protein. This table has 700,000 or so distinct CDR3 sequences, 8.5% to 9.5% appearing once. Points on this clonotype: Its specificity is unknown.

These data also formed part of another study, on yellow fever vaccine responses in identical twins.

The source of this sequence is a woman aged 18-29 years in good health. The rearrangement uses TRBV20-1 and TRBJ2-7; D possibly corresponds to TRBD2 (6 bases). The sample taken for sequencing was PBMCs. The CDR3: CSALFGGLGEQYF. Written as DNA, the CDR3 is TGCAGTGCTCTCTTCGGAGGGTTGGGCGAGCAGTACTTC.